The rows below give T cell receptor beta chains drawn from one sample of a study of cytomegalovirus exposure and HLA in healthy donors. Profiling relied on immunoSEQ multiplex PCR, and the TCRdb table lists in-frame clones only, not all of them. The table has approximately 190,000 clones, more than 75% seen once; the top ten hold approximately 0.74%. The sequenced sample was PBMCs. Every receptor here comes from a woman under 30 in good health and CMV-seronegative. Each CDR3 is given with its conserved first and last residue. D genes are given only for firm matches. Not all rows give a size; the values are once, few, many and, for expanded clones, a class.

v_gene: TRBV5-1
d_gene: TRBD1
abundance: -
j_gene: TRBJ1-4
CDR3aa: CASSSLTRQGGEKLFF
CDR3nt: TGCGCCAGCAGCTCCTTAACCCGACAGGGTGGAGAAAAACTGTTTTTT

v_gene: TRBV6-5
d_gene: TRBD1
abundance: few
j_gene: TRBJ1-1
CDR3aa: CASSGTGGTEAFF
CDR3nt: TGTGCCAGCAGCGGAACAGGGGGCACTGAAGCTTTCTTT

v_gene: TRBV20-1
d_gene: TRBD1
abundance: -
j_gene: TRBJ1-1
CDR3aa: CSASRTGEAFF
CDR3nt: TGCAGTGCTAGTAGGACAGGGGAAGCTTTCTTT

v_gene: TRBV7-9
d_gene: TRBD1
abundance: once
j_gene: TRBJ1-2
CDR3aa: CASSPPGQGAIGYTF
CDR3nt: TGTGCCAGCAGCCCCCCGGGACAGGGGGCAATAGGCTACACCTTC

v_gene: TRBV7-7
d_gene: -
abundance: -
j_gene: TRBJ1-3
CDR3aa: CASSSDRGNTIYF
CDR3nt: TGTGCCAGCAGCTCGGACAGAGGAAACACCATATATTTT

v_gene: TRBV18
d_gene: -
abundance: once
j_gene: TRBJ1-5
CDR3aa: CASSPARAGNNQPQHF
CDR3nt: TGTGCCAGCTCACCGGCCCGGGCAGGGAACAATCAGCCCCAGCATTTT

v_gene: TRBV29-1
d_gene: TRBD2
abundance: -
j_gene: TRBJ2-1
CDR3aa: CSVETSGSNEQFF
CDR3nt: TGCAGCGTTGAGACTAGCGGGAGCAATGAGCAGTTCTTC

v_gene: TRBV27
d_gene: -
abundance: -
j_gene: TRBJ2-4
CDR3aa: CASSFGVLAKNIQYF
CDR3nt: TGTGCCAGCAGTTTTGGAGTTCTAGCCAAAAACATTCAGTACTTC

v_gene: TRBV6-6
d_gene: TRBD1
abundance: -
j_gene: TRBJ2-5
CDR3aa: CASSYSGQGDWETQYF
CDR3nt: TGTGCCAGCAGTTACTCGGGACAGGGGGACTGGGAGACCCAGTACTTC

v_gene: TRBV6-5
d_gene: TRBD1
abundance: -
j_gene: TRBJ1-2
CDR3aa: CASTSGDSMDGYTF
CDR3nt: TGTGCCAGCACCAGTGGGGACAGTATGGATGGCTACACCTTC

v_gene: TRBV18
d_gene: TRBD1
abundance: -
j_gene: TRBJ1-3
CDR3aa: CASSPTGLSGNTIYF
CDR3nt: TGTGCCAGCTCACCGACAGGGCTCTCTGGAAACACCATATATTTT

v_gene: TRBV6-6
d_gene: TRBD2
abundance: -
j_gene: TRBJ2-3
CDR3aa: CASSYGLVSTDTQYF
CDR3nt: TGTGCCAGCAGTTACGGACTAGTGTCTACGGATACGCAGTATTTT

v_gene: TRBV19
d_gene: -
abundance: -
j_gene: TRBJ1-1
CDR3aa: CASSPTGSNTEAFF
CDR3nt: TGTGCCAGTAGTCCAACAGGGTCGAACACTGAAGCTTTCTTT

v_gene: TRBV10-2
d_gene: TRBD1
abundance: -
j_gene: TRBJ2-1
CDR3aa: CASSVGRGFYNEQFF
CDR3nt: TGCGCCAGCAGTGTGGGCAGGGGGTTCTACAATGAGCAGTTCTTC

v_gene: TRBV6-1
d_gene: -
abundance: once
j_gene: TRBJ2-7
CDR3aa: CASSERGSIYEQYF
CDR3nt: TGTGCCAGCAGTGAAAGGGGTTCTATCTACGAGCAGTACTTC

v_gene: TRBV6-1
d_gene: TRBD1
abundance: -
j_gene: TRBJ2-7
CDR3aa: CASSWQGTGGYEQYF
CDR3nt: TGTGCCAGCAGTTGGCAGGGGACAGGGGGCTACGAGCAGTACTTC

v_gene: TRBV7-9
d_gene: TRBD1
abundance: -
j_gene: TRBJ1-3
CDR3aa: CASSLTGAGGNTIYF
CDR3nt: TGTGCCAGCAGCCTGACAGGGGCGGGTGGAAACACCATATATTTT

v_gene: TRBV5-8
d_gene: TRBD2
abundance: few
j_gene: TRBJ2-7
CDR3aa: CASSHFGGDLGTSVSYEQYF
CDR3nt: TGTGCCAGCAGCCACTTCGGGGGAGACCTAGGGACTAGCGTCTCCTACGAGCAGTACTTC

v_gene: TRBV18
d_gene: -
abundance: -
j_gene: TRBJ2-3
CDR3aa: CASSPGRDTDTQYF
CDR3nt: TGTGCCAGCTCACCAGGCAGGGACACAGATACGCAGTATTTT

v_gene: TRBV4-1
d_gene: -
abundance: -
j_gene: TRBJ1-1
CDR3aa: CASSHDPGLVNTEAFF
CDR3nt: TGCGCCAGCAGCCACGACCCAGGGTTGGTGAACACTGAAGCTTTCTTT

v_gene: TRBV27
d_gene: -
abundance: -
j_gene: TRBJ2-7
CDR3aa: CASSFGQSYEQYF
CDR3nt: TGTGCCAGCAGTTTTGGCCAGTCCTACGAGCAGTACTTC

v_gene: TRBV6-5
d_gene: TRBD2
abundance: -
j_gene: TRBJ2-7
CDR3aa: CASSYASGGGYEQYF
CDR3nt: TGTGCCAGCAGTTACGCCTCGGGAGGGGGGTACGAGCAGTACTTC

v_gene: TRBV6-4
d_gene: -
abundance: -
j_gene: TRBJ2-3
CDR3aa: CASSDPLGPDTQYF
CDR3nt: TGTGCCAGCAGTGACCCCCTGGGGCCAGATACGCAGTATTTT

v_gene: TRBV7-9
d_gene: -
abundance: -
j_gene: TRBJ2-1
CDR3aa: CASEAGTAHEQFF
CDR3nt: TGTGCCAGTGAGGCGGGGACCGCGCATGAGCAGTTCTTC

v_gene: TRBV6-5
d_gene: -
abundance: -
j_gene: TRBJ1-2
CDR3aa: CASSYSREERNGYTF
CDR3nt: TGTGCCAGCAGTTACTCCCGAGAGGAGAGGAATGGCTACACCTTC

v_gene: TRBV27
d_gene: TRBD2
abundance: -
j_gene: TRBJ2-5
CDR3aa: CASRLAGDREQYF
CDR3nt: TGTGCCAGCAGACTAGCGGGAGACAGGGAGCAGTACTTC

v_gene: TRBV18
d_gene: -
abundance: -
j_gene: TRBJ1-1
CDR3aa: CASSTRTEMNTEAFF
CDR3nt: TGTGCCAGCTCAACTCGGACAGAAATGAACACTGAAGCTTTCTTT

v_gene: TRBV4-1
d_gene: TRBD2
abundance: -
j_gene: TRBJ2-3
CDR3aa: CASSQDPGLAGFDTQYF
CDR3nt: TGCGCCAGCAGCCAAGACCCGGGACTAGCGGGGTTTGATACGCAGTATTTT

v_gene: TRBV27
d_gene: -
abundance: few
j_gene: TRBJ1-3
CDR3aa: CASSQDWDSGNTIYF
CDR3nt: TGTGCCAGCAGTCAGGACTGGGACTCTGGAAACACCATATATTTT

v_gene: TRBV27
d_gene: -
abundance: few
j_gene: TRBJ1-1
CDR3aa: CASSFGPMNTEAFF
CDR3nt: TGTGCCAGCAGTTTTGGGCCTATGAACACTGAAGCTTTCTTT

v_gene: TRBV7-9
d_gene: TRBD2
abundance: -
j_gene: TRBJ2-7
CDR3aa: CSSTGGGGEQYF
CDR3nt: TGTTCCAGCACCGGCGGGGGAGGGGAGCAGTACTTC

v_gene: TRBV19
d_gene: -
abundance: few
j_gene: TRBJ1-5
CDR3aa: CASSIWEEQPQHF
CDR3nt: TGTGCCAGTAGTATATGGGAGGAGCAGCCCCAGCATTTT

v_gene: TRBV5-4
d_gene: TRBD2
abundance: -
j_gene: TRBJ2-1
CDR3aa: CASSRSKAGDYNNEQFF
CDR3nt: TGTGCCAGCAGCCGGTCGAAAGCGGGAGACTACAACAATGAGCAGTTCTTC

v_gene: TRBV5-5
d_gene: -
abundance: -
j_gene: TRBJ2-7
CDR3aa: CASSAGNEQYF
CDR3nt: TGTGCCAGCAGCGCCGGTAACGAGCAGTACTTC

v_gene: TRBV19
d_gene: TRBD2
abundance: -
j_gene: TRBJ2-7
CDR3aa: CASTPPRGASGAPYEQYF
CDR3nt: TGTGCCAGTACCCCACCTCGAGGGGCTAGCGGGGCCCCCTACGAGCAGTACTTC

v_gene: TRBV6-5
d_gene: -
abundance: few
j_gene: TRBJ2-2
CDR3aa: CASSPPGTGELFF
CDR3nt: TGTGCCAGCAGTCCTCCGGGGACCGGGGAGCTGTTTTTT

v_gene: TRBV27
d_gene: -
abundance: -
j_gene: TRBJ2-3
CDR3aa: CASSLIQGRDTQYF
CDR3nt: TGTGCCAGCAGTTTAATACAGGGACGGGATACGCAGTATTTT

v_gene: TRBV27
d_gene: TRBD2
abundance: -
j_gene: TRBJ2-7
CDR3aa: CASSPGLAGPYEQYF
CDR3nt: TGTGCCAGCAGTCCGGGGCTAGCGGGACCTTACGAGCAGTACTTC

v_gene: TRBV7-2
d_gene: TRBD2
abundance: -
j_gene: TRBJ2-3
CDR3aa: CASSSGTILTDTQYF
CDR3nt: TGTGCCAGCAGCTCTGGGACTATTCTCACAGATACGCAGTATTTT

v_gene: TRBV4-1
d_gene: -
abundance: -
j_gene: TRBJ2-2
CDR3aa: CASSQGPFPDTGELFF
CDR3nt: TGCGCCAGCAGCCAGGGGCCCTTCCCCGACACCGGGGAGCTGTTTTTT

v_gene: TRBV9
d_gene: -
abundance: few
j_gene: TRBJ1-2
CDR3aa: CASSVVGGADYGYTF
CDR3nt: TGTGCCAGCAGCGTAGTTGGGGGCGCCGACTATGGCTACACCTTC

v_gene: TRBV15
d_gene: TRBD1
abundance: -
j_gene: TRBJ2-4
CDR3aa: CATSSRTGGGNIQYF
CDR3nt: TGTGCCACCAGCAGTCGGACAGGGGGGGGGAACATTCAGTACTTC

v_gene: TRBV27
d_gene: -
abundance: -
j_gene: TRBJ1-1
CDR3aa: CASRVQANTEAFF
CDR3nt: TGTGCCAGCAGGGTACAGGCGAACACTGAAGCTTTCTTT

v_gene: TRBV18
d_gene: -
abundance: -
j_gene: TRBJ2-2
CDR3aa: CASSPRTGATDTGELFF
CDR3nt: TGTGCCAGCTCACCACGTACAGGTGCAACTGACACCGGGGAGCTGTTTTTT

v_gene: TRBV10-1
d_gene: -
abundance: -
j_gene: TRBJ2-7
CDR3aa: CASSGTWPGEQYF
CDR3nt: TGCGCCAGTTCCGGGACATGGCCTGGCGAGCAGTACTTC

v_gene: TRBV27
d_gene: TRBD1
abundance: -
j_gene: TRBJ2-7
CDR3aa: CASTSGGTYEQYF
CDR3nt: TGTGCCAGCACCTCAGGGGGCACCTACGAGCAGTACTTC

v_gene: TRBV2
d_gene: TRBD2
abundance: -
j_gene: TRBJ2-1
CDR3aa: CASSPRSSGGDEQFF
CDR3nt: TGTGCCAGCAGCCCCCGTTCTAGCGGGGGGGATGAGCAGTTCTTC

v_gene: TRBV27
d_gene: -
abundance: -
j_gene: TRBJ2-7
CDR3aa: CASSYLLTGEQYF
CDR3nt: TGTGCCAGCAGTTACCTACTCACGGGCGAGCAGTACTTC

v_gene: TRBV27
d_gene: -
abundance: -
j_gene: TRBJ2-3
CDR3aa: CASSLYRTPSTDTQYF
CDR3nt: TGTGCCAGCAGTTTATACAGGACACCTAGCACAGATACGCAGTATTTT

v_gene: TRBV28
d_gene: TRBD1
abundance: once
j_gene: TRBJ1-2
CDR3aa: CASRLGTDYGYTF
CDR3nt: TGTGCCAGCAGGCTCGGGACAGACTATGGCTACACCTTC

v_gene: TRBV15
d_gene: -
abundance: -
j_gene: TRBJ1-1
CDR3aa: CATSRRGNTEAFF
CDR3nt: TGTGCCACCAGCAGAAGGGGTAACACTGAAGCTTTCTTT

v_gene: TRBV27
d_gene: TRBD1
abundance: -
j_gene: TRBJ2-7
CDR3aa: CASSFDRGDEQYF
CDR3nt: TGTGCCAGCAGTTTTGACAGGGGAGACGAGCAGTACTTC

v_gene: TRBV6-1
d_gene: -
abundance: -
j_gene: TRBJ1-4
CDR3aa: CASSEAPGTGSEKLFF
CDR3nt: TGTGCCAGCAGTGAAGCGCCGGGAACAGGGAGTGAAAAACTGTTTTTT

v_gene: TRBV10-2
d_gene: -
abundance: -
j_gene: TRBJ2-5
CDR3aa: CASSENPPGGAQYF
CDR3nt: TGCGCCAGCAGTGAGAACCCCCCAGGAGGTGCCCAGTACTTC

v_gene: TRBV6-1
d_gene: -
abundance: -
j_gene: TRBJ2-7
CDR3aa: CASSDLNRSEQYF
CDR3nt: TGTGCCAGCAGTGACTTGAACAGAAGCGAGCAGTACTTC